This T cell receptor (beta chain) was found in a study of CD8+CD57+ T cells in acquired aplastic anemia. Overall study: CD4+ and CD8+ cells, once sorted, gave DNA averaging roughly 3 ug. Notes on the study in general: The same twenty-nine CD8+ CDR3 sequences occurred in patients and in controls.

Comment on this clonotype: Its antigen is currently unknown.

Sequencing was done on patients that had shown CD8+CD57+ cell expansion by flow cytometry. According to the study, genomic DNA was the template for TCR beta VDJ and CDR3 profiling. TCRdb passed the reads through MiXCR, listing each CDR3 protein once. The sample includes about 200,000 distinct CDR3 sequences, about 60% seen only once; the top ten take around 60%. Germline CDR1 and CDR2: SGHTA and FQGNSA. This CDR3 contains 12 residues. V lost 5 bases, J lost 11 bases, and 15 bases lay in between. Sequenced sample: sorted CD4+, CD8+, or CD8+CD57+ T cells (not recorded which) from PBMCs. This TCR came from a human donor with aplastic anemia. The rearrangement joins TRBV7-2 to TRBJ1-1; D is ambiguous. CDR3 nucleotide sequence: TGTGCCAGCAGCCCTGGACCCGGTGCGGCTTTCTTT. Protein: CASSPGPGAAFF.